These 20 T cell receptor beta chains were all obtained from the same sample, sequenced in a study of early T cells in non-severe SARS-CoV-2 infection. TCRdb re-derived calls from the 5' RACE reads in MiXCR, one entry per CDR3 protein. Of approximately 69,000 distinct CDR3 sequences listed, about an eighth were seen once; the top ten hold roughly 2.5%. The sequences come from whole blood, collected at baseline. The receptors were sampled from an adult who was a healthcare worker with PCR-confirmed SARS-CoV-2 infection or an uninfected control (not recorded which).

This clonotype was recorded a few times. The gene calls are TRBV7-9 and TRBJ2-1; tentatively, D is TRBD2 (6 bases). The CDR3 has 19 residues. Germline CDR1 is SEHNR and CDR2 is FQNEAQ (reference sequence). Trimming cost V 5 bases and J 0 bases, with 23 bases left between them. CDR3 residues: CASSPTVRGPQNSYNEQFF. CDR3 in DNA: TGTGCCAGCAGCCCCACGGTGCGGGGACCCCAGAACTCCTACAATGAGCAGTTCTTC.

The sample holds a few counts of this clonotype. CDR3: CASRHYSGNTIYF. The CDR3 DNA reads TGTGCCAGCCGGCATTACTCTGGAAACACCATATATTTT. The rearrangement joins TRBV3-1 to TRBJ1-3, with D hard to call. CDR1 is LGHDT, CDR2 YNNKEL, per germline (reference sequence). V was shortened by 8 bases and J by 0 bases, with 8 bases between the two germline ends. CDR3 length: 13 residues.

The rearrangement uses TRBV6-6 and TRBJ2-7; TRBD1 matches at 9 bases. Germline V gene lookup returns CDR1 MNHNY and CDR2 SVGAGI (reference sequence). The CDR3 consists of 14 residues. J lost 2 bases, V lost 4 bases, and 3 bases had no gene match. The CDR3 region has the DNA TGTGCCAGCAGTTCCCGGGACAGGGCCTACGAGCAGTACTTC. Its protein product is CASSSRDRAYEQYF.

This clonotype came up a few times. The chain uses TRBV19 and TRBJ1-2, with 8 bases that match TRBD1. Germline CDR1 and CDR2: LNHDA and SQIVND (reference sequence). The CDR3 loop spans 16 amino acids. V was clipped by 6 bases and J by 8 bases; unmatched bases: 17. The CDR3 protein is CASSPRAGGPRGGYTF. The CDR3 bases are TGTGCCAGTAGCCCCCGGGCAGGGGGCCCACGGGGGGGCTACACCTTC.

The J gene is TRBJ2-7, the V gene TRBV14; D unresolved. Germline assignment: CDR1 SGHDN and CDR2 FVKESK. The V gene lost 4 bases and the J gene lost 3 bases, with 13 bases spanning the gap. The CDR3 sequence is 14 residues long. CDR3 sequence: CASSPYGPSYEQYF. CDR3 nucleotides: TGTGCCAGCAGCCCATATGGACCGAGCTACGAGCAGTACTTC.

The J gene is TRBJ2-3, the V gene TRBV7-6; D is ambiguous. V was pared by 3 bases and J by 7 bases, with 14 bases between. The CDR3 spans 14 residues. From germline, CDR1 is SGHVS and CDR2 FNYEAQ. The CDR3: CASSFPDPHHTQYF. DNA of the CDR3: TGTGCCAGCAGCTTTCCGGATCCTCACCATACGCAGTATTTT. Drawing the rest from reference TRBV7-6 and TRBJ2-3, the complete variable domain is GAGVSQSPRYKVTKRGQDVALRCDPISGHVSLYWYRQALGQGPEFLTYFNYEAQQDKSGLPNDRFSAERPEGSISTLTIQRTEQRDSAMYRCASSFPDPHHTQYFGPGTRLTVL.

This clonotype was counted only a few times. The chain combines TRBV6-2 or TRBV6-3 with TRBJ2-4; D not resolved. In germline, CDR1 is MNHEY, CDR2 SVGEGT. CDR3 length equals 14 residues. V was clipped by 6 bases and J by 0 bases, with 9 bases between them. The CDR3: CASRPELAKNIQYF. For the CDR3, the DNA is TGTGCCAGCAGGCCGGAACTAGCCAAAAACATTCAGTACTTC.

Many counts were recorded for this clonotype. The chain carries TRBV28 and TRBJ2-3, with D perhaps TRBD1 (5 bases). Per the germline V gene, CDR1 is MDHEN and CDR2 is SYDVKM. Trimming shortened V by 1 base and J by 1 base, and 9 bases separated the two germline ends. The CDR3 covers 15 residues. The CDR3 spells CASSLYQGRTDTQYF. The CDR3 DNA reads as TGTGCCAGCAGTTTATATCAGGGCCGCACAGATACGCAGTATTTT.

This chain connects TRBV29-1 to TRBJ1-2; D gene unclear. Germline V CDR1 and CDR2: SQVTM, ANQGSEA. This CDR3 spans 11 amino acids. Trimming pared 6 bases from V and 3 bases from J, leaving 8 bases between. The CDR3 sequence: CSVGEDYGYTF. The CDR3 DNA sequence: TGCAGCGTCGGTGAAGACTATGGCTACACCTTC.

V and J are TRBV18 and TRBJ2-7, with 8 bases aligning to TRBD1. From germline, CDR1 is KGHSH and CDR2 LQKENI. The CDR3 has 15 residues. The V segment lost 3 bases and the J segment 4 bases; nucleotides outside the gene matches: 8. CDR3 amino acids: CASSPRAGGGYEQYF. The CDR3 DNA is TGTGCCAGCTCACCGAGGGCAGGGGGCGGTTACGAGCAGTACTTC.

This clonotype was recorded at least ten times. The rearrangement links TRBV9 to TRBJ2-2; the D is unclear. The CDR3 totals 11 residues. CDR1 and CDR2 from the germline V gene are SGDLS and YYNGEE. V was shortened by 4 bases and J by 8 bases, with 6 bases between the two germline ends. The CDR3 DNA is TGTGCCAGCAGCCTAAGGGGGGAGCTGTTTTTT. Its translation is CASSLRGELFF.

The chain joins TRBV6-5 to TRBJ2-5; D is perhaps TRBD2 (5 bases). CDR1 MNHEY and CDR2 SVGAGI come from the germline V gene. The CDR3 contains 13 residues. V lost 2 bases and J lost 5, with 9 bases in between. CDR3 coding DNA: TGTGCCAGCAGTTACGCGGGTCGGGAGACCCAGTACTTC. It specifies CASSYAGRETQYF.

V and J are TRBV4-3 and TRBJ2-7, with 8 nucleotides matching TRBD1. With 2 bases clipped from V and 6 bases from J, the junction kept 3 bases outside the gene matches. Germline loops: CDR1 LGHNA, CDR2 YSLEER. The CDR3 is made up of 13 amino acids. DNA for the CDR3: TGCGCCAGCAGCCAACAGGGGGCTGCCGAGCAGTACTTC. Amino acids: CASSQQGAAEQYF.

This clonotype was seen only a few times. The V and J genes are TRBV11-2 and TRBJ1-1, with D possibly being TRBD1 (5 bases). The V end lost 5 bases, the J end lost 0 bases, and 16 bases lay between the germline ends. CDR1 is SGHAT and CDR2 is FQNNGV in the germline V gene. The CDR3 spans 16 residues. The CDR3 DNA is TGTGCCAGCAGCGGTCCCCCGGACACCTTGAACACTGAAGCTTTCTTT. This encodes CASSGPPDTLNTEAFF.

The chain has TRBV10-3 and TRBJ1-6; D is perhaps TRBD1 (5 bases). CDR1 is ENHRY, CDR2 SYGVKD, per germline. There are 13 residues in the CDR3. V dropped 7 bases and J dropped 8 bases, with 12 bases sitting between them. The CDR3 region is CAIKGRDDSPLHF. The CDR3 bases are TGTGCCATCAAAGGCAGGGATGATTCACCCCTCCACTTT.

This clonotype was seen ten or more times. The chain couples TRBV11-2 to TRBJ2-7; no clear D gene. Germline V gene sequence: CDR1 SGHAT, CDR2 FQNNGV. V was pared by 5 bases and J by 3 bases, with 5 bases between. There are 11 residues in the CDR3. CDR3 sequence (DNA): TGTGCCAGCAGCCCACACTACGAGCAGTACTTC. Its protein product is CASSPHYEQYF.

The chain uses TRBV3-1 and TRBJ2-7; TRBD2 might be the D (6 bases). Germline-derived CDR1 and CDR2 are LGHDT and YNNKEL (reference sequence). The CDR3 spans 13 residues. V was shortened by 4 bases and J by 3 bases, with 10 bases between the two germline ends. The CDR3 nucleotides read TGTGCCAGCAGCCCGGGACTGGGCTACGAGCAGTACTTC. As protein: CASSPGLGYEQYF.

Ten or more counts support this clonotype. The CDR3 DNA reads TGTGCCAGCAGCTTTATCAGGAGCTCCTACAATGAGCAGTTCTTC. It yields the protein CASSFIRSSYNEQFF. This sequence joins TRBV7-9 and TRBJ2-1; D remains ambiguous. Germline CDR1 SEHNR, CDR2 FQNEAQ (reference sequence). CDR3 size: 15 residues. Trimming cost V 3 bases and J 0 bases, with 9 bases left between them.

This clonotype appeared a few times. J is TRBJ1-1 and V is TRBV7-6, with D unresolved. Germline lookup yields CDR1 SGHVS and CDR2 FNYEAQ. Trimming cost V 5 bases and J 2 bases, with 12 bases left between them. The CDR3 consists of 14 residues. CDR3 sequence reads: CASSPDAGNTEAFF. The CDR3 DNA reads as TGTGCCAGCAGCCCAGACGCAGGAAACACTGAAGCTTTCTTT. The full variable domain, its missing parts supplied by reference TRBV7-6 and TRBJ1-1, is GAGVSQSPRYKVTKRGQDVALRCDPISGHVSLYWYRQALGQGPEFLTYFNYEAQQDKSGLPNDRFSAERPEGSISTLTIQRTEQRDSAMYRCASSPDAGNTEAFFGQGTRLTVV.

The chain combines TRBV5-1 with TRBJ2-4; D remains ambiguous. This CDR3 region has 16 residues. The V gene's germline CDR1 is SGHRS and CDR2 YFSETQ. Trimming removed 0 bases from V and 0 bases from J, with 10 bases in between. DNA of the CDR3: TGCGCCAGCAGCTTGGCCAGCACACTAGCCAAAAACATTCAGTACTTC. As protein: CASSLASTLAKNIQYF.